This T cell receptor (beta chain) was sequenced during a study of glioma-infiltrating T cells after dendritic cell vaccination. Data came from immunoSEQ multiplex PCR; TCRdb stores just in-frame clones and leaves some out. The sample includes over 90,000 clones, 85% to 90% of them seen just once. Germline V gene sequence: CDR1 SGHAT, CDR2 FQNNGV. The CDR3 runs to 16 residues. V dropped 1 base and J dropped 3; count of bases not matched to a gene: 7. The receptor comes from a human donor with glioblastoma. The chain has TRBV11-2 and TRBJ2-7; 9 nucleotides line up with TRBD2. The source material was blood, sampled before dendritic cell vaccination. CDR3 sequence reads: CASSLGVSSGNYEQYF. CDR3 bases: TGTGCCAGCAGCTTAGGGGTGTCTAGCGGGAACTACGAGCAGTACTTC.